The source of this TCR beta chain is a study of blood T cell repertoires in COVID-19. This table comes from immunoSEQ multiplex PCR, and its TCRdb copy is limited to in-frame clones, with some not included. The data contain around 330,000 clones, roughly 85% of them singletons. CDR3 length: 14 residues. The germline gives CDR1 SGHRS, CDR2 YFSETQ. The trim removed 4 bases at V and 6 bases at J, leaving 5 bases unmatched. This clonotype was obtained from a woman aged 30 to 39 who had been exposed to COVID-19. The rearrangement uses TRBV5-1 and TRBJ2-7, with 12 nucleotides matching TRBD1. The sequencing sample was made of PBMCs or T cells enriched from blood (not recorded which). CDR3 coding DNA: TGCGCCAGCAGCGCGGGACAGGGGGCGGTCGAGCAGTACTTC. Residues: CASSAGQGAVEQYF.